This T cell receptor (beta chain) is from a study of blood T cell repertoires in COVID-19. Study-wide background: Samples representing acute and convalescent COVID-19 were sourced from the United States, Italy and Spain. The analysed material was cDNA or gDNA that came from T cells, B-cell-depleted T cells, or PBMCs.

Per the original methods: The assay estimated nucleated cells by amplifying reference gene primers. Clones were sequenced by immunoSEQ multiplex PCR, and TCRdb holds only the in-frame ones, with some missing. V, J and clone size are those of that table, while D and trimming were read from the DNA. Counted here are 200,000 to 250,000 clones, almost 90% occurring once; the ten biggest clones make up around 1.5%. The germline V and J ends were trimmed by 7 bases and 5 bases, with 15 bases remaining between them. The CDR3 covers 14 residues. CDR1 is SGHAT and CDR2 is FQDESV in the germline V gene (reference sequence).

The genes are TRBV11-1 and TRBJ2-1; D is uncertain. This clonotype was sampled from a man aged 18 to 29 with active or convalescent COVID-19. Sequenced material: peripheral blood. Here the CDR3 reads CASTPGLKNNEQFF. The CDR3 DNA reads TGTGCCAGCACCCCCGGTCTCAAGAACAATGAGCAGTTCTTC.